Included here is one T cell receptor (beta chain) sequence, with context. Its antigen has not been determined. Base quality data are lacking; no much larger clone is found one base away. The sample originates from a study of regulatory dendritic cells for organ transplantation (TCRdb year 2017). Describing the broader study: Regulatory dendritic cells were generated from monocytes cultured with vitamin D3 on days 0 and 4 and IL-10 on day 4. On day 6, LPS was added to the DC cultures to test how the DCs responded to a strong maturation-inducing agent. TCRbeta repertoires were sequenced from sorted naive and memory CD4+ and CD8+ T cells before and after allostimulation with regulatory or mature dendritic cells. General conclusions and limits of the study: Of the resting subsets, the one holding the most alloreactive TCR clonotypes was memory CD8+ T cells. In both subjects, allostimulation led to expansion of memory CD8+ clones, although regulatory dendritic cells appeared to cause more limited expansion than mature dendritic cells did. Only a couple of subjects were sequenced, and the authors noted considerable between-individual heterogeneity in the alloreactive memory CD8+ T cell pool. Repertoires were highly diverse in naive CD4+ and CD8+ T cells, less diverse in memory cells, and most oligoclonal in memory CD8+ cells.

The germline V gene yields MNHEY for CDR1 and SVGAGI for CDR2. For this chain, trimming is 6 bases at the V end and 2 bases at the J end, and the number of junction bases without a gene match is 10. Including cysteine and phenylalanine, the CDR3 has 15 amino acids. The CDR3 DNA has 45 bases and is translated from base 1. A multiplexed two-step PCR with Vbeta-specific forward primers and Jbeta-specific reverse primers was used to amplify the TCRbeta CDR3 regions. Through the immunoSEQ service, the TCRbeta libraries were run on an Illumina instrument for sequencing. In the source study's methods: IMGT annotation was used to assign V, D and J genes, and synthetic CDR3 analogues were used to correct counts for multiplex PCR bias. In the immunoSEQ Analyzer, repertoire clonality was calculated as one minus normalized Shannon entropy. Fisher's exact test with Benjamini-Hochberg false discovery rate control was used to define clonal expansion, with two-tailed P<0.01. Sourced from immuneACCESS, this table was stored by TCRdb with only in-frame sequences that have V and J called. A share of the clones is absent; for the studies checked, an unresolved V gene accounts for under half, and the remainder has no known explanation. That table supplies the V and J calls and clone size; D and trimming were determined from the DNA. The sample records approximately 10,000 clones, 65% to 80% of which are singletons. Of the sample, around 2.5% is held by the ten largest clones.

Sorted T cell subsets were CFSE-labeled and co-cultured for under 6 days with allogeneic regulatory or mature dendritic cells at a 1:10 DC:T ratio. FACS was used to sort CD4+ or CD8+ cells into naive T cells (CD45RA+) and memory T cells (CD45RO+). The T cells used for TCR sequencing were obtained from a couple of healthy control subjects. The Qiagen DNeasy Blood & Tissue Kit was used for extraction of genomic DNA. The sequence was obtained from a human donor in good health. The specimen sequenced was memory CD4+ T cells from blood cultured with regulatory dendritic cells. What the cell subset or site label conveys for this sample: CD45RO+ memory T cells. The sequence joins TRBV6-5 to TRBJ2-7; the central 7 bases match TRBD1. The sequenced DNA is TGTGCCAGCAGCCCCCCTGGGGACAGCACCTACGAGCAGTACTTC. This sequence encodes CASSPPGDSTYEQYF.